This T cell receptor (beta chain) was obtained from a study of cytomegalovirus exposure and HLA in healthy donors. Of note for this clone: Its antigen is not known.

Amplification used 60 Vbeta primers and 13 Jbeta primers. Some clones are missing from TCRdb's copy, which holds only in-frame ones; the method was immunoSEQ multiplex PCR. The sample includes roughly 150,000 clones, roughly 85% of them seen just once. V trimming: 3 bases; J trimming: 7 bases; junction bases outside the gene matches: 12. Germline CDR1 and CDR2: SGHAT and FQNNGV. The length of the CDR3 is 15 residues. Study outcomes and limitations: What was likely a sequencing artifact was a cluster of highly shared sequence variants.

This clonotype originated in a male donor in good health and CMV-seronegative. Sample: PBMCs. J is TRBJ2-7 and V is TRBV11-2; 7 nucleotides agree with TRBD2. This chain's CDR3 is CASSLGRAGVSEQYF. In nucleotides, the CDR3 is TGTGCCAGCAGCTTGGGTCGGGCGGGGGTCTCGGAGCAGTACTTC.